A single sample gave rise to the 17 T cell receptor beta chains below, sequenced in a study of T cells after yellow fever vaccination. One entry per CDR3 protein, called by TCRdb with MiXCR from the 5' RACE reads. The sample holds 300,000 to 400,000 distinct CDR3 sequences, roughly 7.5% seen once. The sequencing here drew on PBMCs, taken roughly 46 days after the first yellow fever vaccination. The receptor set was obtained from a man between 18 and 35 years old who received the YFV17D yellow fever vaccine.

The CDR3 loop reads CASSRNDDTEAFF. CDR3 bases: TGTGCCAGCAGCCGGAATGATGACACTGAAGCTTTCTTT. The chain employs TRBV3-1 and TRBJ1-1; D call uncertain. The CDR3 spans 13 residues. The V gene lost 4 bases and the J gene lost 3 bases, with 9 bases spanning the gap. Germline values: CDR1 LGHDT, CDR2 YNNKEL (reference sequence).

The chain employs TRBV20-1 and TRBJ2-3; possibly TRBD1 for D (5 bases). This CDR3 contains 13 residues. V dropped 3 bases and J dropped 6 bases, with 13 bases sitting between them. From germline, CDR1 is DFQATT and CDR2 SNEGSKA (reference sequence). CDR3 coding DNA: TGCAGTGCTAGTAACGCAGGGTCGGATACGCAGTATTTT. Encoded protein: CSASNAGSDTQYF.

This clonotype has a handful of counts. V and J are TRBV7-9 and TRBJ1-2; the D is unclear. CDR3 length equals 14 residues. Germline V gene sequence: CDR1 SEHNR, CDR2 FQNEAQ (reference sequence). Trimming took 3 bases from V and 8 from J, leaving 16 bases between them. The CDR3 region is CASSFFRAEKGYTF. The CDR3, as DNA: TGTGCCAGCAGCTTCTTCAGAGCGGAAAAGGGCTACACCTTC.

V gene TRBV30 combines with J gene TRBJ1-6, with 8 bases identical to TRBD1. Per the germline V gene, CDR1 is GTSNPN and CDR2 is SVGIG (reference sequence). The junction had 7 bases not matched to a gene; V was cut back by 1 base and J by 5 bases. The CDR3 totals 16 residues. CDR3 sequence reads: CAWSETTGGNNSPLHF. As DNA, the CDR3 is TGTGCCTGGAGTGAAACAACAGGGGGAAATAATTCACCCCTCCACTTT.

The chain has TRBV15 and TRBJ1-6, with D unclear. The CDR3 runs to 20 residues. V lost 0 bases to trimming and J lost 0 bases, with 18 bases between them. Per the germline V gene, CDR1 is LNHNV and CDR2 is YYDKDF (reference sequence). CDR3 in DNA: TGTGCCACCAGCAGAGATTCGGTTTTTTGGGATAGCTCCTATAATTCACCCCTCCACTTT. Protein: CATSRDSVFWDSSYNSPLHF.

This clonotype was recorded a few times. The V and J genes are TRBV27 and TRBJ2-7; D perhaps matches TRBD2 (5 bases). The CDR3 has 12 amino acids. Per germline, CDR1 MNHEY and CDR2 SMNVEV (reference sequence). V was clipped by 6 bases and J by 6 bases, with 12 bases between them. The CDR3 region has the DNA TGTGCCAGCAGCTTGGGCCGGGGCGAGCAGTACTTC. Translated: CASSLGRGEQYF.

This clonotype was found many times. The CDR3 coding sequence is TGCGCCAGCAGCTTGGGGGACGGCAACTATGGCTACACCTTC. It yields the protein CASSLGDGNYGYTF. V and J are TRBV5-1 and TRBJ1-2, with D perhaps TRBD1 (5 bases). Trimming shortened V by 0 bases and J by 2 bases, and 8 bases separated the two germline ends. Germline loops: CDR1 SGHRS, CDR2 YFSETQ. This CDR3 has 14 amino acids.

This clonotype was recorded many times. The chain links TRBV7-8 to TRBJ2-5, with 7 nucleotides matching TRBD2. Germline CDR1 is SGHVS and CDR2 is FQNEAQ. This CDR3 has 14 residues. With V trimmed by 6 bases and J by 5 bases, 9 bases remained unmatched. The CDR3, as DNA: TGTGCCAGCAGATCTGGGAGGGCAGACGAGACCCAGTACTTC. Translated: CASRSGRADETQYF.

Details on this clonotype: A much larger clone sits a single nucleotide away, making a read error possible. The conserved phenylalanine or tryptophan is not found at the CDR3 terminus, so this likely reflects a read error. The chain recombines TRBV7-2 with TRBJ1-2; 7 bases fit TRBD1. After removal of 5 bases from V and 8 bases from J, the junction contained 11 bases not matched to a gene. The germline gives CDR1 SGHTA, CDR2 FQGNSA. The CDR3 contains 14 residues. In DNA form, the CDR3 reads TGTGCCAGCAGCCCCGGGACAGATGGGGGCGGCTACACCCTC. This codes for CASSPGTDGGGYTL.

This clonotype occurred a few times. V and J are TRBV4-3 and TRBJ1-3; D possibly corresponds to TRBD1 (5 bases). CDR1 LGHNA and CDR2 YSLEER come from the germline V gene. V lost 3 bases and J lost 2, with 11 bases in between. The CDR3 is 15 amino acids. The CDR3 loop is CASSQDTSPGNTIYF. In nucleotides, the CDR3 is TGCGCCAGCAGCCAGGACACCTCTCCTGGAAACACCATATATTTT.

V and J are TRBV5-5 and TRBJ2-1; 7 positions match TRBD1. The germline CDR1 and CDR2 sequences are SGHKS and YYEKEE (reference sequence). Trimming took 4 bases from V and 6 from J; bases not matched to a gene: 10. The CDR3 length is 15 residues. CDR3 region: CASSPKRGQVNEQFF. In DNA, the CDR3 is TGTGCCAGCAGCCCTAAAAGAGGACAGGTCAATGAGCAGTTCTTC.

The chain employs TRBV12-3 or TRBV12-4 and TRBJ1-5, with D possibly TRBD1 on 5 matching bases. Trimming stripped 5 bases from V and 3 bases from J, with 11 bases between. This CDR3 region has 14 residues. The CDR3 nucleotides read TGTGCCAGCAGTCCTCAGGGCTACAATCAGCCCCAGCATTTT. It codes for CASSPQGYNQPQHF.

This clonotype has more than one count but fewer than ten. The chain carries TRBV6-5 and TRBJ2-7, with unresolved D. Trimming stripped 3 bases from V and 2 bases from J, with 17 bases between. The CDR3 covers 16 residues. Per germline, CDR1 MNHEY and CDR2 SVGAGI. The CDR3 sequence is CASSYPPPVVTYEQYF. The CDR3 DNA reads TGTGCCAGCAGTTATCCCCCACCTGTCGTAACCTACGAGCAGTACTTC.

The genes are TRBV7-9 and TRBJ2-3; D might be TRBD2 (6 bases). This CDR3 has 15 amino acids. CDR1 and CDR2 from the germline V gene are SEHNR and FQNEAQ (reference sequence). Trimming removed 4 bases from V and 6 bases from J, with 17 bases in between. CDR3 DNA sequence: TGTGCCAGCAGCTCCCGGGACTTAGCCTCGGATACGCAGTATTTT. Its translation is CASSSRDLASDTQYF.

As concerns this clonotype: Mismatch with germline at one junction end may stem from a read error. The V and J genes are TRBV6-1 and TRBJ2-2; D is tentatively TRBD1 or TRBD2 (5 bases each). The CDR3 runs to 12 residues. Germline V gene lookup returns CDR1 MNHNS and CDR2 SASEGT. CDR3 coding DNA: TGTGTCGGGGCAGGGATGACCGTGGAGCTGTTTTTT. Amino acid sequence: CVGAGMTVELFF.

This clonotype was seen more than once but under ten times. The chain carries TRBV11-2 and TRBJ2-7, with 11 bases lining up with TRBD2. Losses at the gene ends were 0 bases for V and 4 bases for J; bases not matched to a gene: 11. CDR1 and CDR2 from the germline V gene are SGHAT and FQNNGV. The CDR3 contains 18 residues. This CDR3 is CASSLELAGAIGFYEQYF. CDR3 bases: TGTGCCAGCAGCTTAGAACTAGCGGGGGCCATCGGTTTTTACGAGCAGTACTTC.

This chain links TRBV7-3 with TRBJ2-3; 8 nucleotides agree with TRBD2. With V trimmed by 5 bases and J by 0 bases, 7 bases remained unmatched. CDR1 and CDR2 from the germline V gene are SGHTA and FQGTGA. The CDR3 length is 16 residues. The CDR3 coding sequence is TGTGCCAGCAGCCCTGCGGGGGGCTCTAGCACAGATACGCAGTATTTT. Its translation: CASSPAGGSSTDTQYF.